This T cell receptor beta chain was documented in a study of blood T cell repertoires in COVID-19. Overall study context: COVID-19 samples from acute and convalescent phases originated in the United States, Italy and Spain.

Donors were grouped by their self-reported clinical history. As originally analysed: For nucleated cells, counts were estimated from reference gene primer amplification. Some clones are missing from TCRdb's copy, which holds only in-frame ones; the method was immunoSEQ multiplex PCR. That table is the source of V, J and clone size, and D and trimming were worked out from the DNA. Here the sample spans about 330,000 clones, roughly nine tenths being singletons. V dropped 5 bases and J dropped 7 bases, with 12 bases sitting between them. Germline V gene data show CDR1 as SGHTA and CDR2 as FQGNSA. There are 13 residues in the CDR3.

This sequence was found in a woman in her thirties who had recovered from COVID-19. The gene calls are TRBV7-2 and TRBJ1-5; tentatively, D is TRBD1 (5 bases). Input material: PBMCs or T cells enriched from blood (not recorded which). The CDR3 spells CASSPGAGQPQHF. CDR3 coding DNA: TGTGCCAGCAGCCCCGGGGCGGGACAGCCCCAGCATTTT.